The entry below gives a single T cell receptor beta chain sequence along with its context. It has no known antigen specificity. Base qualities were left out, and no much larger clone turns up one base away. This record belongs to a study of persistence of HIV-infected CD4 T cells (TCRdb year 2020). About the study as a whole: The median time participants had been on suppressive ART was about 8 years. Peripheral blood samples of up to 180 mL were obtained at multiple time points, with the exception of two participants, for whom leukapheresis was performed at a single time point. Anti-CD3/anti-CD28 stimulation activated a higher proportion of cells, with a lower memory fraction, than antigen stimulation. CMV- and HIV-1 Gag-responding CD4+ T cells were isolated from ART-treated individuals so that antigen-driven clonal expansion of HIV-1-infected cells could be examined. TCRbeta sequencing assessed the clonality of all cells in each sorted population, while proviral sequencing assessed the clonality of infected cells. Cross-participant TCR cluster analysis included roughly 8 participants for CMV and six or seven participants for Gag.

The treatment or condition label, read with the paper, signifies: suppressive antiretroviral therapy. Cells were stimulated with anti-CD3/anti-CD28 magnetic beads as a nonspecific positive control representing the CD4+ T cell repertoire. Responding CD4+ T cells were sorted by upregulation of both CD40 ligand and CD69. HIV-1-infected adults in whom suppressive ART had been started during chronic infection were enrolled as participants. Plasma HIV-1 RNA had been undetectable (below 50 copies/mL) in participants for at least 4 years. To be included, a participant needed positive CMV serology and a CD4+ T cell count above 400 cells/uL. Before stimulation, PBMCs were isolated using density centrifugation and then depleted of CD8+ T cells. For roughly 20 hours, CD8-depleted PBMCs were stimulated with anti-CD28/CD49d costimulation, a CD40-blocking antibody, and enfuvirtide, which was added to prevent new infections. Cells were sorted on a Beckman Coulter MoFlo Legacy or XDP sorter, with propidium iodide excluding dead cells. For samples with more than one million cells, genomic DNA was extracted with the QIAamp DNA Mini Kit, and for all other samples the Quick-DNA Microprep Kit was used.

TCRbeta repertoires were sequenced from genomic DNA with the immunoSEQ hsTCRB assay version 4 in survey mode. Genomic DNA was diluted to about 9 ng/uL, and up to 1 ug per sample was used for TCRbeta sequencing. The study's processing was this. ImmunoSeq Analyzer 3.0 was used for analysis of TCRbeta data, and diversity was computed on productive nucleotide rearrangements. Using the Immunarch R package, the improved Chao index served to estimate lower-bound TCR diversity and the Gini coefficient served to estimate clonality. When different nucleotide rearrangements encoded the same CDR3beta amino acid sequence, each rearrangement was treated as a distinct clonotype. Differential abundance analysis identified TCRbeta sequences significantly enriched in antigen-responding cells relative to anti-CD3/anti-CD28-activated cells. GLIPH2 grouped TCRs by predicted peptide-MHC specificity, both within each participant and across combined participant data sets. The table comes from immuneACCESS by way of TCRdb, which keeps in-frame sequences with V and J called. Part of the clones is missing from these tables; in studies checked, under half for an unresolved V gene and the rest for unknown reasons. The DNA was the basis for D and trimming; V, J and clone size are from that table. The sample table holds 40,000 to 55,000 clones, of which over 80% were seen once. The ten largest account for over 3% of the sample.

The investigation overall reported the following: TCR oligoclonality correlated with proviral oligoclonality within the same sorted populations. Because the TCR analyses were done in bulk, restricting them to just the rare CMV-responding cells that actually carried HIV-1 proviruses was not possible. Few individuals were included in the study, and only a limited range of antigens was tested. Significantly lower TCRbeta richness was observed in CMV- and Gag-responding cells than in anti-CD3/anti-CD28-responding cells, and higher oligoclonality was observed in CMV-responding cells than in CD3/CD28-stimulated and Gag-responding cells. Antigen-responding cells were enriched for degenerate expanded CDR3beta sequences, which suggests convergent selection of CD4+ responses to CMV and Gag.

Cut back by 4 bases and 4 bases, the V and J ends lie 13 bases apart. Including the terminal cysteine and phenylalanine, the CDR3 comprises 14 residues. Only CDR3 DNA remains: 42 bases, in frame from the first base. The germline V gene encodes CDR1 SGHRS and CDR2 YFSETQ. The clonotype originates from an adult woman with HIV who was CMV-seropositive. Sample: CD4+ T cells sorted from PBMCs after approximately 19-hour stimulation, taken from a patient who received antiretroviral therapy. Read against the paper, the sample's cell subset or site label means: CD40L+CD69+ CD4 T cells responding to anti-CD3/anti-CD28 beads, representing the overall repertoire. Rearrangement joined TRBV5-1 to TRBJ2-3; the D region may be TRBD1 or TRBD2, each matching 5 bases equally. The nucleotide sequence is given as TGCGCCAGCAGCCTCGGGACCCCACCAGATACGCAGTATTTT. This encodes CASSLGTPPDTQYF.